The rows below give T cell receptor beta chains drawn from one sample of a study of beta chain features in type 1 diabetes. Assay: immunoSEQ multiplex PCR; the TCRdb copy retains only in-frame clones and omits some. The sample comprises approximately 330,000 clones, 8% to 13% of which are singletons, and around 0.015% rests with the top ten. Sequenced: naive CD4+ T cells from blood. These receptors were collected from a woman aged 30 to 39 in good health. CDR3s include the opening cysteine and the closing phenylalanine or tryptophan.

v_call,j_call,cdr3_aa
TRBV15,TRBJ2-6,CAINDGAGANVLTF
TRBV27,TRBJ2-7,CASRPGQPPGEQYF
TRBV11-2,TRBJ2-1,CASSPPGQTNEQFF
TRBV7-3,TRBJ1-1,CASSHGGTNTEAFF
TRBV18,TRBJ2-1,CASSGPGNNEQFF
TRBV5-4,TRBJ1-1,CASSLTGFKNTEAFF
TRBV5-1,TRBJ2-5,CASSSTGGQETTQYF
TRBV7-2,TRBJ1-1,CASSSRQGSTEAFF
TRBV28,TRBJ1-3,CASSLLLGGSGNTIYF
TRBV29-1,TRBJ2-7,CSVGSQGAASYEQYF
TRBV7-9,TRBJ2-5,CASSPGTGGETQYF
TRBV2,TRBJ2-1,CASSDVSMSSYNEQFF
TRBV9,TRBJ2-1,CASSVVPGNEQFF
TRBV18,TRBJ1-1,CASSLSQGKTEAFF
TRBV5-6,TRBJ2-3,CASSRGLAADTQYF
TRBV4-1,TRBJ1-5,CASSQIQGQNQPQHF
TRBV5-1,TRBJ2-3,CASSAGGPSDTQYF
TRBV28,TRBJ2-5,CASSPHQQGFETQYF
TRBV5-1,TRBJ2-2,CASSPGLAKPGELFF
TRBV9,TRBJ2-1,CASSSRGGSSYNEQFF
TRBV19,TRBJ2-1,CATSSGLTYNEQFF
TRBV5-1,TRBJ2-2,CASSLVAGVGELFF
TRBV19,TRBJ1-1,CASSTVQSRGEAFF
TRBV7-2,TRBJ2-1,CASSPRLAGEGANEQFF
TRBV19,TRBJ2-7,CASSIGGSSYEQYF
TRBV19,TRBJ2-1,CASSPNRGANEQFF
TRBV18,TRBJ2-5,CASSGQGQETQYF
TRBV19,TRBJ2-2,CASKPPRENTGELFF
TRBV19,TRBJ2-7,CASRDRSTYEQYF
TRBV28,TRBJ1-2,CASSFSTGYGYTF
TRBV6-1,TRBJ2-7,CASTWTGGETREQYF
TRBV18,TRBJ2-7,CASSPLDSGVVSEQYF
TRBV15,TRBJ2-7,CATSRPLAPYEQYF
TRBV5-4,.,CASSSNNEQYF
TRBV10-3,TRBJ2-3,CAIRSSGSLADTQYF
TRBV4-3,TRBJ2-5,CASSQVLPGQAQQTQYF
TRBV30,TRBJ1-2,CACGTEFNYGYTF
TRBV7-3,TRBJ2-7,CASSLTGQLAHEQYF
TRBV7-9,TRBJ2-1,CASSLAGPGFF
TRBV14,TRBJ1-2,CASSPQGYGYTF
TRBV9,TRBJ2-7,CASSQGTGYEQYF
TRBV6-6,TRBJ2-1,CASSYSTDSEQFF
TRBV27,TRBJ2-3,CASGSIDRARDTQYF
TRBV7-2,TRBJ2-1,CASSTGQGILNEQFF
TRBV29-1,TRBJ2-3,CSVRLGQGADTQYF
TRBV7-9,TRBJ2-5,CASSLAVAGRETQYF
TRBV27,TRBJ1-5,CASSLLGGHQPQHF
TRBV7-9,TRBJ2-5,CASSPEDETQYF
TRBV7-2,TRBJ2-7,CASSSGAGNSYEQYF
TRBV7-2,TRBJ2-3,CASSYRLAGPTDTQYF
TRBV9,TRBJ2-5,CASSATSGNQETQYF
TRBV15,TRBJ1-4,CATSRENRGRGKLFF
TRBV28,TRBJ2-2,CASSSPLGSGELFF
TRBV6-5,TRBJ2-2,CASNQRESGELFF
TRBV10-3,TRBJ2-1,CAISGTTNEQFF
TRBV7-9,TRBJ1-1,CASSETTPTNTEAFF
TRBV4-3,TRBJ2-5,CASSQAPSGNQETQYF
TRBV25-1,TRBJ2-7,CASSEYSSSPYEQYF
TRBV9,TRBJ2-3,CASSVSGRDDTQYF